These 8 T cell receptor beta chains share one sample of origin, sequenced in a study of tumor and adjacent non-tumor tissue in lung cancer (dated by TCRdb to the late 2010s). RNA was extracted from bulk unsorted tissue and checked for quality with a NanoDrop ND-1000 and an Agilent 2100. Library preparation used multiplex PCR. Instrument on record: Illumina HiSeq 2500. TCRbeta libraries were constructed through three rounds of nested PCR with primers (Table S4) according to protocols modified from ARM-PCR. Using fastp at Q25 and MiXCR, TCRdb reprocessed the public reads and kept productive beta chains. Rows are combined by CDR3 protein, so each entry shows the most common genes and DNA. The sample table contains approximately 65,000 distinct CDR3 sequences; only one count was recorded for almost 60% of them. Of the sample, roughly 21% falls within the top ten clones. Sequences were obtained from lung tumor tissue. All receptors come from a man aged 50-59 years with non-small cell lung cancer.

The chain uses TRBV12-3 or TRBV12-4 and TRBJ2-5; D is uncertain. Trimming cost V 10 bases and J 2 bases, with 11 bases left between them. The CDR3 is 12 residues long. The CDR3 bases are TGTGCCACCAGCAAACAGCAAGAGACCCAGTACTTC. Its translation: CATSKQQETQYF.

To note about this clonotype: A read error may account for a junction end that differs from germline. V and J are TRBV18 and TRBJ2-7, with D possibly being TRBD1 (5 bases). This CDR3 region has 16 residues. Germline-derived CDR1 and CDR2 are KGHSH and LQKENI. The CDR3 loop is CASSPNRAAGSYEQYF. As DNA, the CDR3 is TGTGCCAGCTCACCAAATAGAGCCGCAGGGTCCTACGAGCAGTATTTC.

This clonotype appeared many times. The chain recombines TRBV29-1 with TRBJ1-2; 8 nucleotides line up with TRBD1. J gave up 4 bases and V 1 base, and 5 bases lay outside the gene matches. Germline assignment: CDR1 SQVTM and CDR2 ANQGSEA. The CDR3 consists of 14 residues. CDR3 coding DNA: TGCAGCGTTGAAGCGCCGGACAGGGCCTATGGCTACACCTTC. As protein: CSVEAPDRAYGYTF.

This clonotype has ten or more counts. The V gene is TRBV28, the J gene TRBJ1-5; TRBD1 is a possible D gene (5 bases). The CDR3 has 14 residues. Germline CDR1 reads MDHEN; CDR2 reads SYDVKM. V was cut by 8 bases and J by 4 bases, with 15 bases left in between. The CDR3 protein is CASLRGSLNQPQHF. CDR3 coding DNA: TGTGCCAGCCTAAGGGGCAGCCTAAATCAGCCCCAGCATTTT. Complete variable domain (other parts from reference TRBV28 and TRBJ1-5): DVKVTQSSRYLVKRTGEKVFLECVQDMDHENMFWYRQDPGLGLRLIYFSYDVKMKEKGDIPEGYSVSREKKERFSLILESASTNQTSMYLCASLRGSLNQPQHFGDGTRLSIL.

To note about this clonotype: The junction departs from germline at one end; a sequencing error may be responsible. The chain uses TRBV11-2 and TRBJ1-4, with D tentatively TRBD1 (6 bases). Germline V gives CDR1 SGHAT, CDR2 FQNNGV. This CDR3 has 18 residues. The CDR3 reads CPSSQPVWEQGLDEKLFF. CDR3 nucleotide sequence: TGTCCCAGCAGCCAACCCGTTTGGGAACAGGGACTGGATGAAAAACTGTTTTTT.

Comments on this clonotype: One junction end does not reproduce the germline sequence, and a read error may be involved. The chain links TRBV19 to TRBJ2-2, with 8 bases matching TRBD2. Germline-derived CDR1 and CDR2 are LNHDA and SQIVND (reference sequence). The CDR3 runs 15 residues. The CDR3 nucleotides read TGTGCCAGTAGTTGGAGTAGCGGGGTCACCGGGGAGCTATTTTTT. Amino acid sequence: CASSWSSGVTGELFF.

A remark on this clonotype: A much larger clone lies a single base off, so this may be a read error. The rearrangement links TRBV12-3 or TRBV12-4 to TRBJ2-5; tentatively, D is TRBD1 or TRBD2 (6 bases each). This CDR3 comprises 13 residues. The CDR3 here is CASTLGGKRTQYF. CDR3 sequence (DNA): TGTGCCAGCACTTTAGGGGGGAAGAGGACCCAGTACTTC.

On this clonotype: Given the absence of the conserved phenylalanine or tryptophan at the CDR3 end, a read error is likely. CDR3 in amino acids: CASSQGLGVGANVLTL. In DNA, the CDR3 is TGTGCCAGCAGCCAAGGGCTAGGGGTAGGGGCCAACGTCCTGACTCTC. The rearrangement uses TRBV4-2 and TRBJ2-6, with a tentative D call TRBD1 (5 bases). In germline, CDR1 is LGHNA, CDR2 YNFKEQ. CDR3 length: 16 amino acids. V gave up 1 base and J gave up 4 bases, with 11 bases separating them.